Listed below are T cell receptor beta chains from one sample, sequenced in a study of cytomegalovirus exposure and HLA in healthy donors. The protocol was immunoSEQ multiplex PCR, while the TCRdb copy is restricted to in-frame clones and leaves out a portion. Here the sample spans over 250,000 clones, 86% being singletons. Material: PBMCs. These receptors all come from a middle-aged man in good health and CMV-seropositive. Each CDR3 is given with its conserved first and last residue. The order of the fields is clone size, V gene, D gene, J gene, CDR3 DNA, CDR3 protein. A D gene is named only where the DNA matches it firmly. Part of the rows lack a size; the others show once, few, many or a class for expanded clones.

abundance: once; v_gene: TRBV5-8; d_gene: -; j_gene: TRBJ2-5; CDR3nt: TGTGCCGACAGACCGCGGGGTCAAGAGACCCAGTACTTC; CDR3aa: CADRPRGQETQYF
abundance: -; v_gene: TRBV7-9; d_gene: TRBD2; j_gene: TRBJ2-7; CDR3nt: TGTGCCAGCAGCTCGGGAGGAGAGCAGTACTTC; CDR3aa: CASSSGGEQYF
abundance: -; v_gene: TRBV7-9; d_gene: -; j_gene: TRBJ2-1; CDR3nt: TGTGCCAGCAGCTTTAGCGGCAATTCCTACAATGAGCAGTTCTTC; CDR3aa: CASSFSGNSYNEQFF
abundance: -; v_gene: TRBV27; d_gene: TRBD1; j_gene: TRBJ2-7; CDR3nt: TGTGCCAGCAGTGACAGGGGGATCCAGCGCGAGCAGTACTTC; CDR3aa: CASSDRGIQREQYF
abundance: -; v_gene: TRBV18; d_gene: -; j_gene: TRBJ1-1; CDR3nt: TGTGCCAGCTCACCCCAGGAAATGAACACTGAAGCTTTCTTT; CDR3aa: CASSPQEMNTEAFF
abundance: -; v_gene: TRBV11-3; d_gene: TRBD1; j_gene: TRBJ2-7; CDR3nt: TGTGCCAGCAGCTTAGATCGCTGGGGACAGCTCGCCGAGCAGTACTTC; CDR3aa: CASSLDRWGQLAEQYF
abundance: -; v_gene: TRBV7-3; d_gene: TRBD2; j_gene: TRBJ2-1; CDR3nt: TGTGCCAGCAGCTTAACTCCGGGACTAGGAGGGAATGAGCAGTTCTTC; CDR3aa: CASSLTPGLGGNEQFF
abundance: few; v_gene: TRBV7-9; d_gene: TRBD2; j_gene: TRBJ2-7; CDR3nt: TGTGCCAGCCAGCGGGGGCGGGAGCAGTACTTC; CDR3aa: CASQRGREQYF
abundance: -; v_gene: TRBV13; d_gene: -; j_gene: TRBJ1-2; CDR3nt: TGTGCCAGCAGACGGGGGATATCGACTGGCTACACCTTC; CDR3aa: CASRRGISTGYTF
abundance: -; v_gene: TRBV5-5; d_gene: TRBD2; j_gene: TRBJ2-5; CDR3nt: TGTGCCAGCATAACAGCGGGGGGGGGCCTACAAGAGACCCAGTACTTC; CDR3aa: CASITAGGGLQETQYF
abundance: -; v_gene: TRBV19; d_gene: TRBD2; j_gene: TRBJ2-3; CDR3nt: TGTGCCAGTAGTGGCTCACTAGGGCGGGAGGCCCCAGATACGCAGTATTTT; CDR3aa: CASSGSLGREAPDTQYF
abundance: -; v_gene: TRBV4-2; d_gene: TRBD2; j_gene: TRBJ2-5; CDR3nt: TGTGCCAGCAGCCAAGGGCTAGCGGGAGAAGAGACCCAGTACTTC; CDR3aa: CASSQGLAGEETQYF
abundance: -; v_gene: TRBV2; d_gene: TRBD1; j_gene: TRBJ2-1; CDR3nt: TGTGCCAGCAGTACGCAGGGGGTCAATGAGCAGTTCTTC; CDR3aa: CASSTQGVNEQFF
abundance: -; v_gene: TRBV4-3; d_gene: -; j_gene: TRBJ2-1; CDR3nt: TGCGCCAGCAGCCAAGAATGGGGGGGCCCCTACAATGAGCAGTTCTTC; CDR3aa: CASSQEWGGPYNEQFF
abundance: -; v_gene: TRBV5-1; d_gene: TRBD2; j_gene: TRBJ2-3; CDR3nt: TGCGCCAGCAGCTTGTTCCAGCGGGAGGCCACAGATACGCAGTATTTT; CDR3aa: CASSLFQREATDTQYF
abundance: -; v_gene: TRBV27; d_gene: -; j_gene: TRBJ2-7; CDR3nt: TGTGCCAGCAGTCTCCAGGGGGGCTCCTGCGAGCAGTACTTC; CDR3aa: CASSLQGGSCEQYF
abundance: -; v_gene: TRBV28; d_gene: -; j_gene: TRBJ2-3; CDR3nt: TGTGCCAGCAGTTTTTATCCTCCTACGTCCAAGGGGCTAGATACGCAGTATTTT; CDR3aa: CASSFYPPTSKGLDTQYF
abundance: once; v_gene: TRBV5-1; d_gene: TRBD1; j_gene: TRBJ2-5; CDR3nt: TGCGCCAGCAGCCCGGGTGGGACAGGGGTCCAAGAGACCCAGTACTTC; CDR3aa: CASSPGGTGVQETQYF
abundance: -; v_gene: TRBV5-4; d_gene: TRBD2; j_gene: TRBJ2-7; CDR3nt: TGTGCCAGCAGCCCACGAGCGGGAGGGCCCTACGAGCAGTACTTC; CDR3aa: CASSPRAGGPYEQYF
abundance: -; v_gene: TRBV5-5; d_gene: -; j_gene: TRBJ2-3; CDR3nt: TGTGCCAGCAGCTTGCTAGGACTAGGGGGAACAGATACGCAGTATTTT; CDR3aa: CASSLLGLGGTDTQYF
abundance: -; v_gene: TRBV7-9; d_gene: -; j_gene: TRBJ1-5; CDR3nt: TGTTCCAGCAGCTTAGGTCCGTACCAGCCCCAGCGTTTT; CDR3aa: CSSSLGPYQPQRF
abundance: -; v_gene: TRBV7-2; d_gene: -; j_gene: TRBJ2-7; CDR3nt: TGTGCCAGCAGCTTCGCGGCAGCCTACGAGCAGTACTTC; CDR3aa: CASSFAAAYEQYF
abundance: few; v_gene: TRBV27; d_gene: -; j_gene: TRBJ1-2; CDR3nt: TGTGCCAGCAGTTTACGGGAGGGCCCGTATGGCTACACCTTC; CDR3aa: CASSLREGPYGYTF
abundance: -; v_gene: TRBV5-1; d_gene: TRBD2; j_gene: TRBJ2-1; CDR3nt: TGCGCCAGCAGCACCAGCGGGACTTACAATGAGCAGTTCTTC; CDR3aa: CASSTSGTYNEQFF
abundance: -; v_gene: TRBV28; d_gene: TRBD1; j_gene: TRBJ2-4; CDR3nt: TGTGCCAGCAGTTTGGCCACTCAGACAGGGGGAAGAGGGAACATTCAGTACTTC; CDR3aa: CASSLATQTGGRGNIQYF
abundance: -; v_gene: TRBV11-2; d_gene: TRBD1; j_gene: TRBJ2-7; CDR3nt: TGTGCCAGCAGCTTGGGACAGGGGCCCGAGCAGTACTTC; CDR3aa: CASSLGQGPEQYF
abundance: once; v_gene: TRBV11-3; d_gene: -; j_gene: TRBJ2-3; CDR3nt: TGTGCCAGCAGCTTAGACTCCTCAGATACGCAGTATTTT; CDR3aa: CASSLDSSDTQYF
abundance: -; v_gene: TRBV9; d_gene: -; j_gene: TRBJ2-1; CDR3nt: TGTGCCAGCAGCGTCAGAGTCGACGGGAGGGGGCATGAGCAGTTCTTC; CDR3aa: CASSVRVDGRGHEQFF
abundance: -; v_gene: TRBV7-9; d_gene: TRBD1; j_gene: TRBJ2-7; CDR3nt: TGTGCCAGCAGCGAATGGACAGGGGGGTACTTC; CDR3aa: CASSEWTGGYF
abundance: -; v_gene: TRBV5-6; d_gene: TRBD1; j_gene: TRBJ2-7; CDR3nt: TGTGCCAGCAGCAGACCCGGGACAGGGTTCTACGAGCAGTACTTC; CDR3aa: CASSRPGTGFYEQYF
abundance: once; v_gene: TRBV6-1; d_gene: -; j_gene: TRBJ2-7; CDR3nt: TGTGCCAGCAGTGAAAGAGGCGGTGCCGGGCAGTACTTC; CDR3aa: CASSERGGAGQYF
abundance: -; v_gene: TRBV19; d_gene: TRBD1; j_gene: TRBJ2-7; CDR3nt: TGTGCCAGTACCCCAGGGGGCGACTACGAGCAGTACTTC; CDR3aa: CASTPGGDYEQYF
abundance: -; v_gene: TRBV27; d_gene: -; j_gene: TRBJ2-1; CDR3nt: TGTGCCAGCAGTTTTAACCGGGAGCGATTTGCTGAGCAGTTCTTC; CDR3aa: CASSFNRERFAEQFF
abundance: -; v_gene: TRBV6-1; d_gene: TRBD2; j_gene: TRBJ2-1; CDR3nt: TGTGCCAGCAGTGAAGGCAGACTAGCGGGAGTAGGGGGTGAGCAGTTCTTC; CDR3aa: CASSEGRLAGVGGEQFF
abundance: -; v_gene: TRBV2; d_gene: TRBD2; j_gene: TRBJ2-2; CDR3nt: TGTGCCAGCAGTTCACCGGGACTAGCCTCTCCCACCGGGGAGCTGTTTTTT; CDR3aa: CASSSPGLASPTGELFF
abundance: -; v_gene: TRBV7-6; d_gene: -; j_gene: TRBJ2-3; CDR3nt: TGTGCCAGCAGCTTGATCGAATCCCCGCGGGATACGCAGTATTTT; CDR3aa: CASSLIESPRDTQYF
abundance: -; v_gene: TRBV15; d_gene: TRBD1; j_gene: TRBJ2-2; CDR3nt: TGTGCCTCCCTAGGGAGGGACAGGGGGCGTACCGGGGAGCTGTTTTTT; CDR3aa: CASLGRDRGRTGELFF
abundance: -; v_gene: TRBV29-1; d_gene: TRBD1; j_gene: TRBJ2-1; CDR3nt: TGCAGCGTTGATCCCGGGACAGGGTCCCTCAATGAGCAGTTCTTC; CDR3aa: CSVDPGTGSLNEQFF
abundance: -; v_gene: TRBV7-2; d_gene: TRBD1; j_gene: TRBJ2-1; CDR3nt: TGTGCCAGCAGCTTAAGGGGGACAGGGCAGCGTGAGCAGTTCTTC; CDR3aa: CASSLRGTGQREQFF
abundance: -; v_gene: TRBV7-3; d_gene: TRBD2; j_gene: TRBJ2-5; CDR3nt: TGTGCCAGCAGCCAGTCGGTAGCGGGAGGACAGGAGACCCAGTACTTC; CDR3aa: CASSQSVAGGQETQYF
abundance: once; v_gene: TRBV9; d_gene: -; j_gene: TRBJ2-3; CDR3nt: TGTGCCAGCAGCGTACGCCAGAGGGACTGGGGACGGGGCACAGATACGCAGTATTTT; CDR3aa: CASSVRQRDWGRGTDTQYF
abundance: -; v_gene: TRBV11-2; d_gene: TRBD2; j_gene: TRBJ2-7; CDR3nt: TGTGCCAGCAGAAGGCTAGCGGGAACTGGGACCTACGAGCAGTACTTC; CDR3aa: CASRRLAGTGTYEQYF
abundance: -; v_gene: TRBV11-3; d_gene: -; j_gene: TRBJ2-1; CDR3nt: TGTGCCAGCAGCCAGGGGCATGAGCAGTTCTTC; CDR3aa: CASSQGHEQFF
abundance: -; v_gene: TRBV7-9; d_gene: -; j_gene: TRBJ1-4; CDR3nt: TGTGCCAGCAGCTTGTATCCAGGAAATACATTGGAAGAAAAACTGTTTTTT; CDR3aa: CASSLYPGNTLEEKLFF
abundance: -; v_gene: TRBV5-1; d_gene: -; j_gene: TRBJ2-5; CDR3nt: TGCGCCAGCAGCTTACAGGCAACGGGGGTTGGCCAAGAGACCCAGTACTTC; CDR3aa: CASSLQATGVGQETQYF
abundance: -; v_gene: TRBV19; d_gene: -; j_gene: TRBJ2-4; CDR3nt: TGTGCCAGTAGGCGAACCATTCTAGCCAAAAACATTCAGTACTTC; CDR3aa: CASRRTILAKNIQYF
abundance: -; v_gene: TRBV4-2; d_gene: -; j_gene: TRBJ1-1; CDR3nt: TGTGCCAGCAGCCAAGATGGGCTTTTGAACACTGAAGCTTTCTTT; CDR3aa: CASSQDGLLNTEAFF
abundance: -; v_gene: TRBV5-1; d_gene: TRBD1; j_gene: TRBJ2-7; CDR3nt: TGCGCCAGCAGCAGGGGACAGGGGGTGGAGTACGAGCAGTACTTC; CDR3aa: CASSRGQGVEYEQYF
abundance: -; v_gene: TRBV29-1; d_gene: -; j_gene: TRBJ2-2; CDR3nt: TGCAGCGTTGAAGGTGGCGGAACGAACACCGGGGAGCTGTTTTTT; CDR3aa: CSVEGGGTNTGELFF
abundance: once; v_gene: TRBV5-1; d_gene: -; j_gene: TRBJ2-7; CDR3nt: TGCGCCAGCAGCCCGGACTGGGGGCGGGTTCTTAGCGAGCAGTACTTC; CDR3aa: CASSPDWGRVLSEQYF
abundance: -; v_gene: TRBV11-3; d_gene: TRBD2; j_gene: TRBJ2-1; CDR3nt: TGTGCCAGCAGCTTAGGACTAGCGGGCTCCTACAATGAGCAGTTCTTC; CDR3aa: CASSLGLAGSYNEQFF
abundance: -; v_gene: TRBV7-3; d_gene: TRBD1; j_gene: TRBJ2-1; CDR3nt: TGTGCCAGCAGCTTAACGAGGGACAGGGAGAATGAGCAGTTCTTC; CDR3aa: CASSLTRDRENEQFF
abundance: -; v_gene: TRBV7-8; d_gene: TRBD2; j_gene: TRBJ2-5; CDR3nt: TGTGCCAGCAGCTTAGGGCTAGCGGGGGTGGAGACCCAGTACTTC; CDR3aa: CASSLGLAGVETQYF
abundance: -; v_gene: TRBV27; d_gene: -; j_gene: TRBJ2-5; CDR3nt: TGTGCCAGCAGTTTGAGCAGGGTACGAGAGACCCAGTACTTC; CDR3aa: CASSLSRVRETQYF